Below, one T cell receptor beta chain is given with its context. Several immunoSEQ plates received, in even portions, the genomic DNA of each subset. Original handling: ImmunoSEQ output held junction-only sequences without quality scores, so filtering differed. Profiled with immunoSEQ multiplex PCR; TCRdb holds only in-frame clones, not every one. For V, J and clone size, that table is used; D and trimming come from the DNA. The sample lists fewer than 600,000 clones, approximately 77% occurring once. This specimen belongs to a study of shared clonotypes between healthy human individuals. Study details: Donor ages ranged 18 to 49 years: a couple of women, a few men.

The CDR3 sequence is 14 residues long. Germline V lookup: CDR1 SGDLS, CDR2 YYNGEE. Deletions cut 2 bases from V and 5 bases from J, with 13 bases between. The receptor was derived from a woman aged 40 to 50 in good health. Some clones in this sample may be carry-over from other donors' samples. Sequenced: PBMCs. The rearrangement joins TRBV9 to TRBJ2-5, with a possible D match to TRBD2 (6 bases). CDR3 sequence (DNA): TGTGCCAGCAGCGTTAGGGACTTCGCGGAGACCCAGTACTTC. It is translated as CASSVRDFAETQYF. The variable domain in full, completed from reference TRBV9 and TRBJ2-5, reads DSGVTQTPKHLITATGQRVTLRCSPRSGDLSVYWYQQSLDQGLQFLIQYYNGEERAKGNILERFSAQQFPDLHSELNLSSLELGDSALYFCASSVRDFAETQYFGPGTRLLVL.